The rows below give T cell receptor beta chains drawn from one sample of a study of breast tumors, draining lymph nodes, adjacent tissues. A single record per CDR3 protein comes from TCRdb applying MiXCR to the multiplex PCR reads. The sample yields under 150,000 distinct CDR3 sequences, just under 20% seen once. The specimen was axillary lymph node tissue. Receptors were obtained from a female donor with breast cancer. Some clones in this sample may be carry-over from other donors' samples. The CDR3 runs from the conserved cysteine through the conserved F or W. The D gene is left open where the match is weak. Clone size, where shown, is once, few, many, or a class for clones that have expanded.

j_gene	len	abundance	d_gene	v_gene	CDR3aa	CDR3nt
TRBJ1-3	17	.	.	TRBV6-5	CASSYKTPTGSGNTIYF	TGTGCCAGCAGTTACAAAACCCCAACAGGCTCCGGAAACACCATATATTTT
TRBJ1-5	15	many	.	TRBV19	CASSFGLMSNQPQHF	TGTGCCAGTAGTTTCGGACTGATGAGCAATCAGCCCCAGCATTTT
TRBJ2-7	15	many	TRBD2	TRBV28	CASSSLAGGRYEQYF	TGTGCCAGCAGTTCACTAGCGGGAGGGCGGTACGAGCAGTACTTC
TRBJ2-1	11	many	.	TRBV5-1	CASRRSDEQFF	TGCGCCAGCAGACGCAGCGATGAGCAGTTCTTC
TRBJ2-1	15	.	TRBD2	TRBV28	CASSILAGGSNEQFF	TGTGCCAGCAGTATACTAGCGGGAGGTTCCAATGAGCAGTTCTTC
TRBJ2-7	16	many	TRBD1	TRBV4-2	CASSQDLVGTGDEQYF	TGTGCCAGCAGCCAAGATCTCGTTGGGACAGGGGACGAGCAGTACTTC
TRBJ1-5	13	many	.	TRBV30	CAWSGQGNQPQHF	TGTGCCTGGAGTGGGCAGGGCAATCAGCCCCAGCATTTT
TRBJ2-1	16	many	.	TRBV5-1	CASSLDPGNTNNEQFF	TGCGCCAGCAGCTTGGACCCGGGAAATACTAACAATGAGCAGTTCTTC
TRBJ2-7	17	few	TRBD2	TRBV12-5	CAGGLHPAGGAKVEQYF	TGTGCTGGTGGTTTGCACCCCGCCGGGGGGGCAAAAGTGGAGCAGTACTTC
TRBJ2-7	14	once	TRBD1	TRBV10-3	CAISPGQGSWEQYF	TGTGCCATCAGCCCAGGACAGGGGTCTTGGGAGCAGTACTTC
TRBJ2-3	14	.	.	TRBV18	CASSPSPLLHTQYF	TGTGCCAGCTCACCATCCCCTCTATTGCATACGCAGTATTTT
TRBJ1-6	13	many	.	TRBV19	CASRIWTDSHLHF	TGTGCCAGTAGGATCTGGACGGACTCACACCTCCACTTT
TRBJ2-1	16	many	.	TRBV11-2	CASSRNGAGALGEQFF	TGTGCCAGCAGTCGTAATGGGGCTGGCGCTTTAGGGGAGCAGTTCTTC
TRBJ1-2	14	many	TRBD1	TRBV24-1	CATSDRTGGFGYTF	TGTGCCACCAGTGACCGGACAGGGGGCTTTGGCTACACCTTC
TRBJ2-3	17	many	TRBD2	TRBV20-1	CSARAGASGGHTDTQYF	TGCAGTGCTAGAGCTGGGGCTAGCGGGGGCCACACAGATACGCAGTATTTT
TRBJ2-1	15	many	TRBD2	TRBV7-2	CASSLNLAGVDEQFF	TGTGCCAGCAGCTTAAATCTAGCGGGGGTCGATGAGCAGTTCTTC
TRBJ2-7	11	.	.	TRBV28	CASSLFDEQYF	TGTGCCAGCAGTTTATTTGACGAGCAGTACTTC
TRBJ2-7	15	.	TRBD2	TRBV6-1	CASSEGLAVGYEQYF	TGTGCCAGCAGCGAGGGACTAGCGGTCGGGTACGAGCAGTACTTC
TRBJ1-2	15	.	TRBD1	TRBV6-5	CASSSNRGGYYGYTF	TGTGCCAGCAGTTCTAACAGGGGGGGATACTATGGCTACACCTTC
TRBJ2-5	14	.	.	TRBV3-1	CASSQSGTSETQYF	TGTGCCAGCAGCCAATCGGGAACCTCGGAGACCCAGTACTTC
TRBJ2-3	12	many	.	TRBV10-3	CATQGDTDTQYF	TGTGCCACTCAGGGAGACACAGATACGCAGTATTTT
TRBJ1-5	14	many	.	TRBV12-3/TRBV12-4	CASSLLDGNQPQHF	TGTGCCAGCAGTTTGCTGGACGGCAATCAGCCCCAGCATTTT
TRBJ1-4	12	.	TRBD1	TRBV6-5	CASRDRGVKLFF	TGTGCCAGCAGGGACAGGGGGGTAAAACTGTTTTTT
TRBJ2-3	12	many	TRBD1	TRBV6-4	CASSRQGDTQYF	TGTGCCAGCTCAAGACAGGGAGATACGCAGTATTTT
TRBJ2-5	15	.	TRBD1	TRBV9	CASSAGTGGGETQYF	TGTGCCAGCAGCGCTGGGACAGGGGGCGGAGAGACCCAGTACTTC
TRBJ1-1	13	.	.	TRBV7-9	CASTPKGNTEAFF	TGTGCCAGCACCCCAAAGGGGAACACTGAAGCTTTCTTT
TRBJ2-2	15	.	.	TRBV7-3	CASSSSGLMNGELFF	TGTGCCAGCAGCTCATCGGGACTGATGAACGGGGAGCTGTTTTTT
TRBJ2-5	15	many	.	TRBV19	CASSIRGGVQETQYF	TGTGCCAGTAGTATCCGGGGCGGAGTCCAAGAGACCCAGTACTTC
TRBJ2-2	13	.	.	TRBV10-1	CASGEAWSGELFF	TGCGCCAGCGGTGAGGCCTGGTCCGGGGAGCTGTTTTTT
TRBJ1-2	14	.	.	TRBV19	CASSIDDKVGGYTF	TGTGCCAGTAGTATAGATGACAAAGTAGGTGGCTACACCTTC
TRBJ1-1	13	.	.	TRBV12-3/TRBV12-4	CASSLGTVTEAFF	TGTGCCAGCAGTTTAGGGACAGTAACTGAAGCTTTCTTT
TRBJ2-7	14	many	.	TRBV20-1	CSARDIGLTYEQYF	TGCAGTGCTAGAGATATCGGCTTAACCTACGAGCAGTACTTC
TRBJ2-1	13	many	.	TRBV5-1	CASSLEGVNEQFF	TGCGCCAGCAGCTTGGAAGGGGTCAATGAGCAGTTCTTC
TRBJ1-4	14	many	.	TRBV20-1	CSASSSALNEKLFF	TGCAGTGCTTCCTCGTCGGCATTGAATGAAAAACTGTTTTTT
TRBJ2-2	15	many	.	TRBV7-9	CASSHVLLHGGELFF	TGTGCCAGCAGCCATGTCCTCCTTCACGGAGGGGAGCTGTTTTTT
TRBJ2-5	15	many	.	TRBV24-1	CATSDKASLQETQYF	TGTGCCACCAGTGACAAAGCGAGCCTGCAAGAGACCCAGTACTTC
TRBJ2-3	16	many	TRBD2	TRBV20-1	CSARVELAVSTDTQYF	TGCAGTGCTAGAGTTGAACTAGCGGTTAGCACAGATACGCAGTATTTT